This T cell receptor beta chain came from a study of T cells in Graves' hyperthyroidism and ophthalmopathy. Investigators excluded patients with uncontrolled infection, other autoimmune disease, pregnancy or lactation. The TCR beta CDR3 regions underwent amplification using RNA transcripts as the source. The primer set for the first-round RT-PCR of the TCR CDR3 was HTBI. Each CDR3 protein gets one entry after TCRdb re-called the multiplex PCR reads with MiXCR. Found here are around 250,000 distinct CDR3 sequences, approximately 15% of them singletons; the top ten hold about an eighth. This clonotype was seen repeatedly, ten times or more. The sample was blood. This sequence originates from a woman between 40 and 55 years old with Graves' hyperthyroidism that later progressed to Graves' ophthalmopathy.

CDR3 residues: CASSPGGGSYEQYF. CDR3 DNA sequence: TGTGCCAGCAGCCCCGGGGGTGGGTCCTACGAGCAGTACTTC. This chain uses TRBV12-3 or TRBV12-4 with TRBJ2-7, with a tentative D call TRBD2 (6 bases). The CDR3 contains 14 residues. With 6 bases removed from V and 1 base from J, the gap between germline ends came to 13 bases.